The T cell receptor beta chain under discussion was sequenced for a study of cytomegalovirus exposure and HLA in healthy donors. PCR involved 60 Vbeta and 13 Jbeta primers. Sequencing was performed with immunoSEQ multiplex PCR; in TCRdb, only in-frame clones are kept and a portion is missing. The sample lists some 200,000 clones; approximately 80% were seen once. The CDR3 has 15 residues. Sequencing was performed on PBMCs. The chain has TRBV21-1 and TRBJ2-3; TRBD1, as called in the table, went unchecked against the DNA. TRBV21-1 counts as a pseudogene. The TCR sequence derives from a woman aged 45-59 years in good health and CMV-seropositive. The CDR3 spells CASIAGGLSTDTQYF. DNA for the CDR3: TGTGCCAGCATTGCAGGGGGATTGAGCACAGATACGCAGTATTTT.